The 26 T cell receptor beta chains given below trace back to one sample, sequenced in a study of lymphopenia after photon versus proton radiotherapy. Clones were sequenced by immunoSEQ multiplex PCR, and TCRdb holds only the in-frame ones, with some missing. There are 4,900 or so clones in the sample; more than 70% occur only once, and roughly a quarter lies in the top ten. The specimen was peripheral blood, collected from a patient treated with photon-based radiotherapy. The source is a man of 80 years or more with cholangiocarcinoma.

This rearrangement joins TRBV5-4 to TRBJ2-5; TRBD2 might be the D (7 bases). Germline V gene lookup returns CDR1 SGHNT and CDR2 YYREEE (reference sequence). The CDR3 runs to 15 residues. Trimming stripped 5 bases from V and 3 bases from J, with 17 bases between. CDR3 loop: CASSLGGQLKETQYF. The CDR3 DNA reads TGTGCCAGCAGTCTGGGGGGGCAGTTGAAAGAGACCCAGTACTTC. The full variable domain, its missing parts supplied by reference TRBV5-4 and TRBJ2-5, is ETGVTQSPTHLIKTRGQQVTLRCSSQSGHNTVSWYQQALGQGPQFIFQYYREEENGRGNFPPRFSGLQFPNYSSELNVNALELDDSALYLCASSLGGQLKETQYFGPGTRLLVL.

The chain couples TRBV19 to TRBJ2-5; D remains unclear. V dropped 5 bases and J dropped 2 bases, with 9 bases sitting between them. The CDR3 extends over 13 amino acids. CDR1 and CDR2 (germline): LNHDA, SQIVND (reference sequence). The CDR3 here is CASSVRPQETQYF. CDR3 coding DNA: TGTGCCAGTAGTGTCAGACCACAAGAGACCCAGTACTTC.

CDR3 coding DNA: TGTGCCAGCAGCTTCCTTGACCCCTATGGCTACACCTTC. Translated, it gives CASSFLDPYGYTF. The J gene is TRBJ1-2, the V gene TRBV5-8; D is uncertain. Germline V gene lookup returns CDR1 SGHTS and CDR2 YDEGEE. The CDR3 has 13 residues. V gave up 2 bases and J gave up 4 bases, with 9 bases separating them.

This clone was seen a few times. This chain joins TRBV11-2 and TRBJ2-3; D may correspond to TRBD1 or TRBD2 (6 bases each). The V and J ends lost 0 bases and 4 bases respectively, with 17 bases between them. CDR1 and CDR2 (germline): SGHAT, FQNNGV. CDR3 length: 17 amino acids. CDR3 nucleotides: TGTGCCAGCAGCTTAGAAGTCGGTAGGGGGGCCGCAGATACGCAGTATTTT. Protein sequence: CASSLEVGRGAADTQYF.

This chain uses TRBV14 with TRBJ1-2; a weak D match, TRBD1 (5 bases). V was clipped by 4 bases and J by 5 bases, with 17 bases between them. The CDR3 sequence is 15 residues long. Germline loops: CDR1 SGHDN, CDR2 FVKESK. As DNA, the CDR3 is TGTGCCAGCAGCCTCCGGGAGGGGTGGTTGTATGGCTACACCTTC. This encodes CASSLREGWLYGYTF.

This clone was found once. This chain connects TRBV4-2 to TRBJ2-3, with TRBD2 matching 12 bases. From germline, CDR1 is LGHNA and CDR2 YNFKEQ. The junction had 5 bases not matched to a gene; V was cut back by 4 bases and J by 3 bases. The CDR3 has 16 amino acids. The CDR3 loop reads CASSPTSGGETDTQYF. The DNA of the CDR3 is TGTGCCAGCAGCCCGACTAGCGGGGGAGAAACAGATACGCAGTATTTT.

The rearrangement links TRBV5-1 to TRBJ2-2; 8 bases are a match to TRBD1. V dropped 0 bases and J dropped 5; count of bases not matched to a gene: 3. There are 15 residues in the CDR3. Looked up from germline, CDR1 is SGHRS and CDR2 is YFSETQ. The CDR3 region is CASSLGQGNTGELFF. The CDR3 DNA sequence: TGCGCCAGCAGCTTGGGACAGGGGAATACCGGGGAGCTGTTTTTT.

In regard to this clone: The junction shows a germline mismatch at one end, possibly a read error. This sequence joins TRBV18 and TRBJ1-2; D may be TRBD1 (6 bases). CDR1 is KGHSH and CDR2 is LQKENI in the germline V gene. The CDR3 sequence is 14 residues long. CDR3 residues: CASSPIQGNNGYTF. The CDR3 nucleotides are TGTGCCAGCTCACCGATACAGGGTAACAATGGCTACACCTTC.

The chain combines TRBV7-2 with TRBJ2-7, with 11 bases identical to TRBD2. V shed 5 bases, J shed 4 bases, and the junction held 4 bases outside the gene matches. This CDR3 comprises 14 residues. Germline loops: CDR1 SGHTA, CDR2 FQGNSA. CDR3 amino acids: CASSRSGGAYEQYF. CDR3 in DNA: TGTGCCAGCAGCCGTAGCGGGGGGGCGTACGAGCAGTACTTC.

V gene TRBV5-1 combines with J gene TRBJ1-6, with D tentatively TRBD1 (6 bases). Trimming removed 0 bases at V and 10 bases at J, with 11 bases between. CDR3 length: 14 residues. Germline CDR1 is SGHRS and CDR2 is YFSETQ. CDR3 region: CASSLAGQYSPLHF. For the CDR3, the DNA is TGCGCCAGCAGCTTGGCGGGACAATACTCACCCCTCCACTTT.

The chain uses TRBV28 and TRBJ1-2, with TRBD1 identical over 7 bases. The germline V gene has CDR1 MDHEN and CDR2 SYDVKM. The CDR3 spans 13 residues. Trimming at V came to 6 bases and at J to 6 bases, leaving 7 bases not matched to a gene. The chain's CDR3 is CASSEGAGDGYTF. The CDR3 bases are TGTGCCAGCAGCGAGGGGGCTGGCGATGGCTACACCTTC.

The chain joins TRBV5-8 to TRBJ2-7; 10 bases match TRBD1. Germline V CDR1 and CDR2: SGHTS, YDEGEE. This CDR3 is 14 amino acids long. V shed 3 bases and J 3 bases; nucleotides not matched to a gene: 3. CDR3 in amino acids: CASSYRTGGYEQYF. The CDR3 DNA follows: TGTGCCAGCAGCTACCGGACAGGGGGCTACGAGCAGTACTTC.

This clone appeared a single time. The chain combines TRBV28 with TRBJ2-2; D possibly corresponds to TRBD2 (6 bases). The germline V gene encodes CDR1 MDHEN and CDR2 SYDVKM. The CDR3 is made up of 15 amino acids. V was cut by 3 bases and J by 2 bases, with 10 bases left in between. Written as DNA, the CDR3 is TGTGCCAGCAGTTTCGGGAGATTTAACACCGGGGAGCTGTTTTTT. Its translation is CASSFGRFNTGELFF. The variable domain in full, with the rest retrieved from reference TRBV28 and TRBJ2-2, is DVKVTQSSRYLVKRTGEKVFLECVQDMDHENMFWYRQDPGLGLRLIYFSYDVKMKEKGDIPEGYSVSREKKERFSLILESASTNQTSMYLCASSFGRFNTGELFFGEGSRLTVL.

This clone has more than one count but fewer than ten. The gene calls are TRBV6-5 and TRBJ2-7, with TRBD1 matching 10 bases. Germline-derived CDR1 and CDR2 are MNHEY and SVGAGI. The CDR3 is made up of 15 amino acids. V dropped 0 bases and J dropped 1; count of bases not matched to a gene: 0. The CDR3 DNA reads TGTGCCAGCAGTTACTCGGACAGGGGGTCCTACGAGCAGTACTTC. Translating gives CASSYSDRGSYEQYF.

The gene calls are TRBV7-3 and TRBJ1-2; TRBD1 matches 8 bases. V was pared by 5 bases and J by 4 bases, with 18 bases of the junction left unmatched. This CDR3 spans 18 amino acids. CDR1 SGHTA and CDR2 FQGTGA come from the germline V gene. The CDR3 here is CASSQQGDSGSLGYGYTF. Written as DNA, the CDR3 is TGTGCCAGCAGCCAACAGGGGGATTCGGGCAGCCTTGGCTATGGCTACACCTTC.

CDR3 nucleotide sequence: TGCGCCAGCAGCCTCAGGGGGCTCTCTGGAAACACCATATATTTT. Protein sequence: CASSLRGLSGNTIYF. V is TRBV4-1 and J is TRBJ1-3; 8 bases agree with TRBD1. Trimming took 4 bases from V and 0 from J; bases not matched to a gene: 2. The CDR3 runs to 15 residues. Per the germline V gene, CDR1 is MGHRA and CDR2 is YSYEKL.

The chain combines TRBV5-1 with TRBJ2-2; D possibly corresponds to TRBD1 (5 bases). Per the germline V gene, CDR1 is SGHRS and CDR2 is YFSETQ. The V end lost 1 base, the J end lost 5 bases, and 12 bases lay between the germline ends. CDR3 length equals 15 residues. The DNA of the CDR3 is TGCGCCAGCAGCTTGATAACAGGTCCGACCGGGGAGCTGTTTTTT. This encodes CASSLITGPTGELFF.

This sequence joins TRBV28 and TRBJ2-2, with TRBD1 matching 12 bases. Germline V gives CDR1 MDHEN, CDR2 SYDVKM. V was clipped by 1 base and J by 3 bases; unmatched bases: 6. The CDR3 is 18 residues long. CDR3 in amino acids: CASSLYRDRGLYTGELFF. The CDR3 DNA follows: TGTGCCAGCAGTTTATACCGGGACAGGGGGCTTTACACCGGGGAGCTGTTTTTT.

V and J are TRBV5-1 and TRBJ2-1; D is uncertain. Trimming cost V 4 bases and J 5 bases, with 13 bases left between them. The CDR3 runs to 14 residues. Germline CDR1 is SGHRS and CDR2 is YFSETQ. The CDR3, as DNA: TGCGCCAGCAGCGTGGGAAGCCAGAACAATGAGCAGTTCTTC. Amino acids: CASSVGSQNNEQFF.

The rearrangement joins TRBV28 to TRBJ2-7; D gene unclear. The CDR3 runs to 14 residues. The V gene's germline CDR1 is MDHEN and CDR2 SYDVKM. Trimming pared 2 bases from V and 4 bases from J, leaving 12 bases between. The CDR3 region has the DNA TGTGCCAGCAGTTTAATCTACAGATTATACGAGCAGTACTTC. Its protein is CASSLIYRLYEQYF.

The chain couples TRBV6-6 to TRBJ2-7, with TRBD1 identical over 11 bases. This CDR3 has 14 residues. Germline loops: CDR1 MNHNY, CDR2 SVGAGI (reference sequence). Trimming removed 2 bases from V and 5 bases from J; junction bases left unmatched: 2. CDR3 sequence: CASSYRTGGHEQYF. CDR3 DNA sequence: TGTGCCAGCAGTTACCGGACAGGGGGCCACGAGCAGTACTTC.

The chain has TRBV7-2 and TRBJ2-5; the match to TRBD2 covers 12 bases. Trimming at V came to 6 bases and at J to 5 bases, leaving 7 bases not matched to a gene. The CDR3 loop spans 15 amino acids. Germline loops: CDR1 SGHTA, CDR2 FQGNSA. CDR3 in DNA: TGTGCCAGCAGACGTGGACTAGCGGGATTGGAGACCCAGTACTTC. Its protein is CASRRGLAGLETQYF.

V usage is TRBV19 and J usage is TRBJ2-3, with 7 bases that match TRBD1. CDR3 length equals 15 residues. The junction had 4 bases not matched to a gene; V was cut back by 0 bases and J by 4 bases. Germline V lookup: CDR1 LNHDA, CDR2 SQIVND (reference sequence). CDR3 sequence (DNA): TGTGCCAGTAGTATAGACACCCAGGGGGCAGATACGCAGTATTTT. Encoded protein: CASSIDTQGADTQYF.

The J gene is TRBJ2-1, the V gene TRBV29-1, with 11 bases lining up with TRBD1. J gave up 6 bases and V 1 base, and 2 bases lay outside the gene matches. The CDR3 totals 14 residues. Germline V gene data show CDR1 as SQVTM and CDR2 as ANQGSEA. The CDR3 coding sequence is TGCAGCGTTGAAGGGACAGGGGGCACCAATGAGCAGTTCTTC. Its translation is CSVEGTGGTNEQFF.

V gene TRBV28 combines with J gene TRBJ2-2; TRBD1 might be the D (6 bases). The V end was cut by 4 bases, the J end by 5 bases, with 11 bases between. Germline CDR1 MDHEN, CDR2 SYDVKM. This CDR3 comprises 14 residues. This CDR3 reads CASSSSGTTGELFF. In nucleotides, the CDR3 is TGTGCCAGCAGTTCCTCCGGGACAACCGGGGAGCTGTTTTTT.

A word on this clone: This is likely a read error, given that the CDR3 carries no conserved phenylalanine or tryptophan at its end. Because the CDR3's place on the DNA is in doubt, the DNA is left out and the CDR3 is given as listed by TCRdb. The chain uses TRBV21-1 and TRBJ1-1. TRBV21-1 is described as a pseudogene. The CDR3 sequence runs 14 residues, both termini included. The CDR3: CASRHCLATQFALK.